Below, 17 T cell receptor beta chains from the same sample are listed, as sequenced in a study of blood T cell repertoires in COVID-19. This table comes from immunoSEQ multiplex PCR, and its TCRdb copy is limited to in-frame clones, with some not included. The table shows about 92,000 clones, with 60% to 85% occurring only once. The sequencing input was peripheral blood. These receptor sequences come from a man aged 50 to 60 who had recovered from COVID-19.

This chain joins TRBV7-9 and TRBJ2-2, with 11 nucleotides matching TRBD2. J was trimmed by 2 bases and V by 0 bases; bases with no gene match: 8. Germline V gene data show CDR1 as SEHNR and CDR2 as FQNEAQ (reference sequence). The CDR3 runs to 19 residues. The CDR3 nucleotides read TGTGCCAGCAGCTTAGCGGCACTAGCGGGAGAAGGCAACACCGGGGAGCTGTTTTTT. Amino acid sequence: CASSLAALAGEGNTGELFF.

This clone was observed a single time. This chain joins TRBV2 and TRBJ1-6, with TRBD1 as a possible D gene (5 bases). In germline, CDR1 is SNHLY, CDR2 FYNNEI. V was pared by 6 bases and J by 8 bases, with 11 bases between. The CDR3 covers 13 residues. DNA of the CDR3: TGTGCCAGCAGCTCGACGGGGGATTCACCCCTCCACTTT. Its translation is CASSSTGDSPLHF.

About this clone itself: Distinct nucleotide sequences in the sample also encode this CDR3. This chain joins TRBV28 and TRBJ1-2; D is undetermined. V lost 7 bases, J lost 1 base, and 7 bases lay in between. CDR3 size: 12 residues. Germline CDR1 MDHEN, CDR2 SYDVKM. CDR3: CASNTGNYGYTF. Written as DNA, the CDR3 is TGTGCCAGCAATACCGGTAACTATGGCTACACCTTC.

The rearrangement uses TRBV5-1 and TRBJ2-5; weak D call: TRBD1 (6 bases). Per germline, CDR1 SGHRS and CDR2 YFSETQ. This CDR3 is 14 amino acids long. The V end was cut by 1 base, the J end by 2 bases, with 9 bases between. CDR3 DNA: TGCGCCAGCAGCTTGACAGGGACGCAAGAGACCCAGTACTTC. Its translation is CASSLTGTQETQYF.

The genes are TRBV19 and TRBJ2-1; tentatively, D is TRBD2 (5 bases). V was pared by 5 bases and J by 7 bases, with 18 bases between. CDR1 LNHDA and CDR2 SQIVND come from the germline V gene (reference sequence). The CDR3 has 15 amino acids. The chain's CDR3 is CASSGSWTRENEQFF. The DNA of the CDR3 is TGTGCCAGTAGTGGGAGCTGGACCCGAGAGAATGAGCAGTTCTTC. The full variable domain, its missing parts supplied by reference TRBV19 and TRBJ2-1, is DGGITQSPKYLFRKEGQNVTLSCEQNLNHDAMYWYRQDPGQGLRLIYYSQIVNDFQKGDIAEGYSVSREKKESFPLTVTSAQKNPTAFYLCASSGSWTRENEQFFGPGTRLTVL.

The V gene is TRBV12-3 or TRBV12-4, the J gene TRBJ2-7, with a tentative D call TRBD1 (6 bases). V lost 4 bases to trimming and J lost 3 bases, with 10 bases between them. The length of the CDR3 is 13 residues. The CDR3 region is CASSSGTLYEQYF. The CDR3 nucleotides are TGTGCCAGCAGTTCCGGGACACTCTACGAGCAGTACTTC.

V and J are TRBV5-1 and TRBJ1-1; D may be TRBD1 (6 bases). Germline CDR1 is SGHRS and CDR2 is YFSETQ. The CDR3 covers 14 residues. V was clipped by 3 bases and J by 7 bases, with 16 bases between them. The CDR3 DNA reads as TGCGCCAGCAGCTCCCTTTATGGACAGCTTGAAGCTTTCTTT. Translating it yields CASSSLYGQLEAFF.

This clone was counted between two and nine times. The J gene is TRBJ2-1, the V gene TRBV28; D perhaps matches TRBD1 (6 bases). Trimming removed 6 bases at V and 9 bases at J, with 21 bases between. CDR1 is MDHEN and CDR2 is SYDVKM in the germline V gene. This CDR3 region has 15 residues. CDR3 residues: CASSRTGTKAAEQFF. CDR3 sequence (DNA): TGTGCCAGCAGCAGAACCGGGACAAAGGCTGCTGAGCAGTTCTTC.

V usage is TRBV9 and J usage is TRBJ2-1; D is possibly TRBD2 (7 bases). Germline V gene lookup returns CDR1 SGDLS and CDR2 YYNGEE. This CDR3 is 18 amino acids long. V was cut by 0 bases and J by 8 bases, with 24 bases left in between. The CDR3 sequence: CASSVVSYPRGALHEQFF. The CDR3 DNA follows: TGTGCCAGCAGCGTAGTTTCGTACCCCCGGGGGGCATTACATGAGCAGTTCTTC.

V gene TRBV4-1 combines with J gene TRBJ1-5; 7 bases agree with TRBD1. Trimming took 1 base from V and 5 from J; bases not matched to a gene: 5. The germline V gene has CDR1 MGHRA and CDR2 YSYEKL. This CDR3 region has 15 residues. The DNA for the CDR3 is TGCGCCAGCAGCCAAGCAACAGGGGCATATCAGCCCCAGCATTTT. Translated, it gives CASSQATGAYQPQHF.

The genes are TRBV7-2 and TRBJ2-2; 8 bases match TRBD1. This CDR3 region has 16 residues. Germline trimming cut 6 bases from V and 4 bases from J; bases unmatched to any gene: 10. The germline V gene has CDR1 SGHTA and CDR2 FQGNSA. This chain's CDR3 is CASRRQDRVGTGELFF. The CDR3 DNA reads as TGTGCCAGCAGGAGACAGGACAGGGTCGGCACCGGGGAGCTGTTTTTT.

The chain is built from TRBV27 and TRBJ1-5; the D is unclear. The CDR3 extends over 15 amino acids. CDR1 is MNHEY and CDR2 is SMNVEV in the germline V gene (reference sequence). Trimming shortened V by 6 bases and J by 0 bases, and 12 bases separated the two germline ends. For the CDR3, the DNA is TGTGCCAGCAGCCTCAAGGCGGTTAGCAATCAGCCCCAGCATTTT. Residues: CASSLKAVSNQPQHF.

The rearrangement links TRBV6-5 to TRBJ1-2; D gene unclear. The V end lost 4 bases, the J end lost 4 bases, and 19 bases lay between the germline ends. Germline V lookup: CDR1 MNHEY, CDR2 SVGAGI. The CDR3 sequence is 16 residues long. The CDR3 DNA sequence: TGTGCCAGCAGTTCAACACAATTACAAGGAGCCTATGGCTACACCTTC. Protein: CASSSTQLQGAYGYTF.

The rearrangement joins TRBV9 to TRBJ2-1, with TRBD2 identical over 14 bases. Germline V lookup: CDR1 SGDLS, CDR2 YYNGEE. Losses at the gene ends were 4 bases for V and 4 bases for J; bases not matched to a gene: 13. The CDR3 has 19 residues. CDR3 coding DNA: TGTGCCAGCAGCTTACGCCCTGGGACTAGCGGGGGCCTGTACAATGAGCAGTTCTTC. Amino acid sequence: CASSLRPGTSGGLYNEQFF.

This clone has a single count. The V call is TRBV18, the J call TRBJ2-2; D gene uncertain. The CDR3 is 13 amino acids. Germline CDR1 reads KGHSH; CDR2 reads LQKENI. The V end lost 4 bases, the J end lost 4 bases, and 7 bases lay between the germline ends. The CDR3 DNA sequence: TGTGCCAGCTCACAGCTAAGCACCGGGGAGCTGTTTTTT. It yields the protein CASSQLSTGELFF.

This chain joins TRBV28 and TRBJ2-1; TRBD1 matches at 7 bases. The trim removed 7 bases at V and 9 bases at J, leaving 9 bases unmatched. The CDR3 length is 13 residues. Germline values: CDR1 MDHEN, CDR2 SYDVKM. The CDR3 nucleotides read TGTGCCAGCAATCCGGACAGGTATACTGAGCAGTTCTTC. Translation: CASNPDRYTEQFF. The full variable domain, with the rest looked up from reference TRBV28 and TRBJ2-1, is DVKVTQSSRYLVKRTGEKVFLECVQDMDHENMFWYRQDPGLGLRLIYFSYDVKMKEKGDIPEGYSVSREKKERFSLILESASTNQTSMYLCASNPDRYTEQFFGPGTRLTVL.

The chain joins TRBV10-3 to TRBJ2-1, with TRBD2 matching 13 bases. Germline assignment: CDR1 ENHRY and CDR2 SYGVKD. CDR3 length equals 13 residues. Germline trimming cut 11 bases from V and 5 bases from J; bases unmatched to any gene: 3. CDR3 in DNA: TGTGCCGCAACTAGCGGGGGGGACAATGAGCAGTTCTTC. Its protein is CAATSGGDNEQFF.